This record concerns one TCR beta chain sequence. Its antigen is unknown. This CDR3 region has 16 residues. V gave up 5 bases and J gave up 1 base; unmatched junction bases: 7. The germline gives CDR1 MNHEY, CDR2 SMNVEV (reference sequence). The sample is drawn from a study of cytomegalovirus exposure and HLA in healthy donors. On the study more broadly: As an earlier analysis found, roughly 180 million T cells yielded 95 million to 130 million unique TCR beta sequences. Study findings and constraints: Analysis was performed later, and it showed HLA-associated TCR beta chains to be more clonally expanded than equally common others. As a later analysis revealed, most CMV-associated TCR beta chains appeared HLA-restricted.

Primers: 60 Vbeta forward and 13 Jbeta reverse. Data came from immunoSEQ multiplex PCR; TCRdb stores just in-frame clones and leaves some out. The sample records about 59,000 clones, about 83% being singletons. For this donor, CMV serostatus was not recorded. Source material: PBMCs. This rearrangement joins TRBV27 to TRBJ2-7, with 11 bases aligning to TRBD2. The source is a human donor in good health. This CDR3 reads CASSVTSGRISYEQYF. Here the CDR3 DNA reads TGTGCCAGCAGTGTAACTAGCGGGAGAATATCCTACGAGCAGTACTTC.